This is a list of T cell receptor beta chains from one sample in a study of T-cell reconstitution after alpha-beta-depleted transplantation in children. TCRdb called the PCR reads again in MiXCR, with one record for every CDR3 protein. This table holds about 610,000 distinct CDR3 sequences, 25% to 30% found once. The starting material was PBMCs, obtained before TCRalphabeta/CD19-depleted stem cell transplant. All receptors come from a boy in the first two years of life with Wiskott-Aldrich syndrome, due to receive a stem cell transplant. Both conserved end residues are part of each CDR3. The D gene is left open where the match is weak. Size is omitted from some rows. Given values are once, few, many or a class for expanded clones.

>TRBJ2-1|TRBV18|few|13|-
TGTGCCAGCTCCCTGGAGGGGTGGAATGAGCAGTTCTTC
CASSLEGWNEQFF
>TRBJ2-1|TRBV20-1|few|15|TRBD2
TGCAGTGCTAGCACTAGCGGGAGTTTGGACAATGAGCAGTTCTTC
CSASTSGSLDNEQFF
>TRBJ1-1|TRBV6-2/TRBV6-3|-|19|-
TGTGCCAGCAGTTACTCATCTTGGGAGGGAAGGGGCGGTAGTACTGAAGCTTTCTTT
CASSYSSWEGRGGSTEAFF
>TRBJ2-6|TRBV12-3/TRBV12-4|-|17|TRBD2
TGTGCCAGCACCCTACTAGCGGGAGGAACCGGGGCCAACGTCCTGACTTTC
CASTLLAGGTGANVLTF
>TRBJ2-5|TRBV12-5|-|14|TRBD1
TGTGCTAGTGGTTCAGGACAGGACCAAGAGACCCAGTACTTC
CASGSGQDQETQYF
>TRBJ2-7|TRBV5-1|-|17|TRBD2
TGCGCCAGCAGCTTTGGGGCTCGGTCTAGCGGTTCCTACGAGCAGTACTTC
CASSFGARSSGSYEQYF
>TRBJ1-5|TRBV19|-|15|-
TGTGCCAGTAGTATGGGAGGGTTCGGCAATCAGCCCCAGCATTTT
CASSMGGFGNQPQHF
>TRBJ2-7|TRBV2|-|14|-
TGTGCCAGCGCTAAAGAGGGGGGGGGCCACGAGCAGTACTTC
CASAKEGGGHEQYF
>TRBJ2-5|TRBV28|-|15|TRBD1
TGTGCCAGCAGTTTTGTAGGACAGGGACAAGAGACCCAGTACTTC
CASSFVGQGQETQYF
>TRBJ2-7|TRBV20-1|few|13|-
TGCAGTGCTGAAACTACTACAGCCTACGAGCAGTACTTC
CSAETTTAYEQYF
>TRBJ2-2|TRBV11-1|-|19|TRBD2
TGTGCCAGCAGCTTCGCCCAACTAGCGGGAGGGCCAGACACCGGGGAGCTGTTTTTT
CASSFAQLAGGPDTGELFF
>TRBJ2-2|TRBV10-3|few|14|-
TGTGCCAGCCCAGAGGGAGCGGTTGGCCGGGAGCTGTTTTTT
CASPEGAVGRELFF
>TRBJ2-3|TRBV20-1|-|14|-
TGCAGTGCTAGCGGGAGTGATAGCACAGATACGCAGTATTTT
CSASGSDSTDTQYF
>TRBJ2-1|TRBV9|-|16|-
TGTGCCAGCAGCGTAGATCGGACTATCTCCTACAATGAGCAGTTCTTC
CASSVDRTISYNEQFF
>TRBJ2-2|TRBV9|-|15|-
TGTGCCAGCAGCGTAACAGGGTCGAGGACCGGGGAGCTGTTTTTT
CASSVTGSRTGELFF
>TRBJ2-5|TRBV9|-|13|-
TGTGCCAGCAGCGTAGGGTCTGGTGAGACCCAGTACTTC
CASSVGSGETQYF
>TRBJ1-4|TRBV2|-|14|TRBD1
TGTGCCAGCAGAGCCGGGACAGGGGGTGAAAAACTGTTTTTT
CASRAGTGGEKLFF
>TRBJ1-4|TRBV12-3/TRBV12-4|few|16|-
TGTGCCAGCAGTTTAGCGCTTTCCGGGAGGAGTGAAAAACTGTTTTTT
CASSLALSGRSEKLFF
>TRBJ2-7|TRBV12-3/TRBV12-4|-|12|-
TGTGCCAGCAGTTCATCCCCCTCCGAGCAGTACTTC
CASSSSPSEQYF
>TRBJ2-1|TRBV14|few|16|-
TGTGCCAGCAGCCAAGAGGGTTGGCGGGCCAACAATGAGCAGTTCTTC
CASSQEGWRANNEQFF
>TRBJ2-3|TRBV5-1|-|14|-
TGCGCCAGCAGCTTGGTCGGGAGTGGGGATACGCAGTATTTT
CASSLVGSGDTQYF
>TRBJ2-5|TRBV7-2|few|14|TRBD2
TGTGCCAGCAGCCCGGGACTAGTATCAGAGACCCAGTACTTC
CASSPGLVSETQYF
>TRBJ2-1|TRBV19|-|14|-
TGTGCCAGCTCCCCGGGGCAGGGAGTCAATGAGCAGTTCTTC
CASSPGQGVNEQFF
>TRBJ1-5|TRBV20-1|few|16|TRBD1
TGCAGTGCTAGAGGCCAGGACAGGGGGCTTTTTCAGCCCCAGCATTTT
CSARGQDRGLFQPQHF
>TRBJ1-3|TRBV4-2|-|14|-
TGTGCCAGCAGCCAGGTACAGGGTCGGGACACCATATATTTT
CASSQVQGRDTIYF
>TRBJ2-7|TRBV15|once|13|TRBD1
TGTGCCACCAGCAGGGACAGGCAATACGAGCAGTACTTC
CATSRDRQYEQYF
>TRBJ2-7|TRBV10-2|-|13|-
TGCGCCAGCAGTGAGCAGCAGGCCTACGAGCAGTACTTC
CASSEQQAYEQYF
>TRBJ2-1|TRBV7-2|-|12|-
TGTGCCAGCAGCTTATTCCGGGATGAGCAGTTCTTC
CASSLFRDEQFF
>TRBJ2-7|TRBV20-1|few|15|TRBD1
TGCAGTGCCAAGGGGGCTCAGCGCTACTCCTACGAGCAGTACTTC
CSAKGAQRYSYEQYF